A selection of T cell receptor beta chains follows, all from one sample in a study of T cell responses to AZD1222 COVID-19 vaccine. Data came from immunoSEQ multiplex PCR; TCRdb stores just in-frame clones and leaves some out. There are 95,000 to 110,000 clones in the sample; 89% occur only once, and 6.6% lies in the top ten. The material was peripheral blood, obtained on day 0 of AZD1222 vaccination. These receptors originate from an adult in good health. Each CDR3 is given with its conserved first and last residue. D genes are given only for firm matches. A row's size may be missing; if present it is once, few, many or a size class.

clone_size	v_call	j_call	d_call	cdr3_aa	cdr3_nt
NA	TRBV27	TRBJ2-7	NA	CASSSGHYEQYF	TGTGCCAGCAGTTCGGGACACTACGAGCAGTACTTC
NA	TRBV7-2	TRBJ2-5	NA	CASSLGSGETQYF	TGTGCCAGCAGCTTGGGGAGCGGGGAGACCCAGTACTTC
once	TRBV7-9	TRBJ2-7	NA	CASSLAGTDEQYF	TGTGCCAGCAGCTTAGCAGGTACCGACGAGCAGTACTTC
NA	TRBV27	TRBJ1-5	NA	CASIVGGYSNQPQHF	TGTGCCAGCATAGTGGGCGGATATAGCAATCAGCCCCAGCATTTT
NA	TRBV7-2	TRBJ1-3	NA	CASSQVSGNTIYF	TGTGCCAGCAGCCAAGTGTCCGGAAACACCATATATTTT
NA	TRBV7-9	TRBJ1-1	NA	CASSFQGVPNTEAFF	TGTGCCAGCAGCTTTCAAGGGGTTCCGAACACTGAAGCTTTCTTT
NA	TRBV6-5	TRBJ2-7	NA	CASAPYTGSYEQYF	TGTGCCAGCGCCCCTTATACAGGGAGCTACGAGCAGTACTTC
NA	TRBV7-2	TRBJ2-1	NA	CASSPGRNSYNEQFF	TGTGCCAGCAGCCCAGGACGCAACTCCTACAATGAGCAGTTCTTC
NA	TRBV27	TRBJ2-5	TRBD1	CASSPTGREETQYF	TGTGCCAGCAGTCCGACAGGGCGGGAAGAGACCCAGTACTTC
NA	TRBV7-2	TRBJ1-6	NA	CASSLKGSPLHF	TGTGCCAGCAGCTTAAAAGGATCACCCCTCCACTTT
NA	TRBV19	TRBJ2-1	TRBD1	CASSVRDSSYNEQFF	TGTGCCAGTAGTGTCCGGGACAGTTCCTACAATGAGCAGTTCTTC
NA	TRBV28	TRBJ1-2	TRBD1	CASISRDRPLGYTF	TGTGCCAGCATCAGCCGGGACAGGCCTCTTGGCTACACCTTC
NA	TRBV30	TRBJ1-2	NA	CAWSGSGNYGYTF	TGTGCCTGGAGCGGTTCTGGGAACTATGGCTACACCTTC
NA	TRBV27	TRBJ2-3	NA	CASSLSRARSLHTQYF	TGTGCCAGCAGTTTATCGAGAGCCAGGTCGCTCCATACGCAGTATTTT
NA	TRBV7-2	TRBJ1-5	TRBD1	CASSSGLQGQPQHF	TGTGCCAGCAGCTCGGGGCTACAGGGGCAGCCCCAGCATTTT
NA	TRBV7-9	TRBJ2-7	TRBD2	CASSLFAGAIYEQYF	TGTGCCAGCAGCTTATTTGCGGGAGCCATCTACGAGCAGTACTTC
many	TRBV7-9	TRBJ2-1	NA	CASSWDANEQFF	TGTGCCAGCAGCTGGGACGCCAATGAGCAGTTCTTC
NA	TRBV24-1	TRBJ2-5	TRBD1	CATEGGQGETQYF	TGTGCCACCGAGGGGGGACAGGGGGAGACCCAGTACTTC
NA	TRBV27	TRBJ2-1	TRBD1	CASRGLGTGENEQFF	TGTGCCAGCAGGGGGCTGGGGACAGGGGAAAATGAGCAGTTCTTC
NA	TRBV28	TRBJ1-5	TRBD1	CASSSQGAIQPQHF	TGTGCCAGCAGTTCGCAGGGGGCGATTCAGCCCCAGCATTTT
once	TRBV24-1	TRBJ1-5	NA	CATSQGGRSQPQHF	TGTGCCACCAGTCAAGGGGGTCGGAGTCAGCCCCAGCATTTT
NA	TRBV19	TRBJ2-7	NA	CASRTVWGCVYEQYF	TGTGCCAGTAGAACGGTATGGGGATGCGTGTACGAGCAGTACTTC
NA	TRBV29-1	TRBJ1-2	NA	CSVERRGDGYTF	TGCAGCGTTGAGCGGCGGGGGGATGGCTACACCTTC
NA	TRBV5-1	TRBJ2-1	NA	CASSRDTSYNEQFF	TGCGCCAGCAGCCGGGACACCAGCTACAATGAGCAGTTCTTC
NA	TRBV11-2	TRBJ1-5	NA	CASSLVLRNRGQPQHF	TGTGCCAGCAGCTTAGTTCTCCGGAATAGAGGTCAGCCCCAGCATTTT
NA	TRBV30	TRBJ1-1	NA	CAWSVHGWPEAFF	TGTGCCTGGAGTGTACATGGGTGGCCTGAAGCTTTCTTT
NA	TRBV6-4	TRBJ1-1	NA	CASSRTLNTEAFF	TGTGCCAGCAGCCGGACACTGAACACTGAAGCTTTCTTT
NA	TRBV14	TRBJ2-2	NA	CASSHQPAGELFF	TGTGCCAGCAGCCACCAGCCAGCCGGGGAGCTGTTTTTT
once	TRBV18	TRBJ1-3	TRBD1	CAKQGRLSNTIYF	TGTGCCAAACAGGGGAGGCTTTCAAACACCATATATTTT
NA	TRBV7-2	TRBJ2-7	NA	CASSLAWGFRYEQYF	TGTGCCAGCAGCTTAGCTTGGGGCTTCAGGTACGAGCAGTACTTC
NA	TRBV19	TRBJ2-4	NA	CASSMGGLGHIQYF	TGTGCCAGTAGTATGGGAGGACTGGGCCACATTCAGTACTTC
NA	TRBV23-1	TRBJ1-6	TRBD1	CASSQVRLKGQGSHSYNSPLHF	TGCGCCAGCAGTCAGGTACGCCTAAAAGGACAGGGGTCTCACTCCTATAATTCACCCCTCCACTTT
NA	TRBV6-5	TRBJ1-4	TRBD1	CASSRTGGDEKLFF	TGTGCCAGCAGTCGGACAGGGGGAGATGAAAAACTGTTTTTT
NA	TRBV5-1	TRBJ1-2	NA	CASSLAGVSPGEYGYTF	TGCGCCAGCAGCTTGGCCGGGGTCAGCCCCGGGGAGTATGGCTACACCTTC
NA	TRBV5-5	TRBJ1-1	NA	CASSLLGTLEAFF	TGTGCCAGCAGCCTACTCGGGACTCTGGAAGCTTTCTTT
NA	TRBV6-5	TRBJ1-2	TRBD1	CASRSGTGALGYTF	TGTGCCAGCAGGTCCGGGACAGGGGCACTTGGCTACACCTTC
NA	TRBV19	TRBJ2-1	NA	CASKPRSNEQFF	TGTGCCAGTAAACCAAGGAGCAATGAGCAGTTCTTC
once	TRBV4-1	TRBJ2-7	NA	CASSQVNGYEQYF	TGCGCCAGCAGCCAAGTTAACGGCTACGAGCAGTACTTC
NA	TRBV11-3	TRBJ1-4	TRBD1	CASRGQANEKLFF	TGTGCCAGCAGGGGACAGGCTAATGAAAAACTGTTTTTT
NA	TRBV28	TRBJ2-7	NA	CASSPQPGQPFSYEQYF	TGTGCCAGCAGTCCTCAGCCGGGACAACCCTTCTCCTACGAGCAGTACTTC
NA	TRBV7-2	TRBJ2-7	NA	CASSLAGSYEQYF	TGTGCCAGCAGCTTAGCGGGGAGTTACGAGCAGTACTTC
NA	TRBV19	TRBJ1-2	TRBD1	CASSIDPTGDYGYTF	TGTGCCAGTAGTATAGACCCGACAGGGGACTATGGCTACACCTTC
NA	TRBV28	TRBJ2-7	TRBD2	CASRAGTTLPYEQYF	TGTGCCAGCAGGGCCGGGACTACCTTACCCTACGAGCAGTACTTC
NA	TRBV10-3	TRBJ2-3	TRBD2	CAIGLADTDTQYF	TGTGCCATCGGACTAGCGGACACAGATACGCAGTATTTT
NA	TRBV29-1	TRBJ2-1	TRBD2	CTSTKVAGGSEQFF	TGCACCTCCACAAAGGTAGCGGGAGGGAGTGAGCAGTTCTTC
NA	TRBV2	TRBJ1-1	TRBD1	CASTGQGSRTEAFF	TGTGCCAGCACCGGACAGGGGTCGCGCACTGAAGCTTTCTTT
NA	TRBV27	TRBJ1-6	NA	CASSSRTDYNSPLHF	TGTGCCAGCAGTTCACGGACAGACTATAATTCACCCCTCCACTTT
NA	TRBV28	TRBJ2-5	TRBD2	CASSFGLAGKVETQYF	TGTGCCAGCAGTTTCGGTCTAGCGGGAAAGGTAGAGACCCAGTACTTC
few	TRBV7-2	TRBJ2-2	NA	CASSLRSGPITGELFF	TGTGCCAGCAGCTTAAGATCGGGACCCATCACCGGGGAGCTGTTTTTT
NA	TRBV30	TRBJ2-7	NA	CAWAPAGFDEQYF	TGTGCCTGGGCCCCCGCCGGCTTCGACGAGCAGTACTTC
NA	TRBV27	TRBJ1-4	NA	CASSPYRVVGEKLFF	TGTGCCAGCAGTCCATACAGGGTTGTGGGTGAAAAACTGTTTTTT
NA	TRBV12-3/TRBV12-4	TRBJ1-2	TRBD1	CASSLTGFRSYTF	TGTGCCAGCAGTTTGACAGGGTTTAGGAGCTACACCTTC